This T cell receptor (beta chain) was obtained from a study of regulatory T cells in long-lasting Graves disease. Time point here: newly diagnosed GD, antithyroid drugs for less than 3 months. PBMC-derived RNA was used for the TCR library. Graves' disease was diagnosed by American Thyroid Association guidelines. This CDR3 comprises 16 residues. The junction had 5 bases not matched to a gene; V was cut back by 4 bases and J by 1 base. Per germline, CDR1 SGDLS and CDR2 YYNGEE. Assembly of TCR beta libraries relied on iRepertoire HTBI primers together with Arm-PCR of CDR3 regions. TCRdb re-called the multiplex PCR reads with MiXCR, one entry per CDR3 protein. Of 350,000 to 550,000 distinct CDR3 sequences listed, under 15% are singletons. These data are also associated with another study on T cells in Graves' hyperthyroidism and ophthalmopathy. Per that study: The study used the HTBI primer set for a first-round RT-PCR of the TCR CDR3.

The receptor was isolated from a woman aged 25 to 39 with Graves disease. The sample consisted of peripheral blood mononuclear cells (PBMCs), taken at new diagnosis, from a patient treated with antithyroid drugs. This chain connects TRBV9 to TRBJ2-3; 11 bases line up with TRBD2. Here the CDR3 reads CASSISGRAGTDTQYF. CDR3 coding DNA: TGTGCCAGCAGCATTAGCGGGAGGGCGGGCACAGATACGCAGTATTTT.